A selection of T cell receptor beta chains follows, all from one sample in a study of T cells in Graves' hyperthyroidism and ophthalmopathy. TCRdb itself ran the multiplex PCR reads through MiXCR, one entry per CDR3 protein. Of hundreds of thousands of distinct CDR3 sequences in the sample, 14% are singletons; the top ten hold approximately 13%. The sequenced material came from blood. The receptor source for this set is a woman between 40 and 55 years old with Graves' hyperthyroidism. The CDR3 runs from the conserved cysteine through the conserved F or W. Each record gives: CDR3 length, V gene, clone size, J gene, D gene, CDR3 DNA, CDR3 protein. D genes are given only for firm matches. A row's size may be missing; if present it is once, few, many or a size class.

13	TRBV29-1	few	TRBJ2-7	NA	TGCAGCGTTGAAGAAGGGCCCTCGGGCGAGCAGTACTTC	CSVEEGPSGEQYF
13	TRBV20-1	NA	TRBJ1-5	NA	TGCAGTGCTAGAGGCGTGAGAAATCAGCCCCAGCATTTT	CSARGVRNQPQHF
15	TRBV7-9	NA	TRBJ1-3	TRBD1	TGTGCCAGCAGCCCACAGGGACAGGGAATGGGCACCATATATTTT	CASSPQGQGMGTIYF
20	TRBV12-3/TRBV12-4	many	TRBJ1-4	TRBD1	TGTGCCAGCAGTCCGAGACATGGGACAGGGGAGGTATTGACTAATGAAAAACTGTTTTTT	CASSPRHGTGEVLTNEKLFF
16	TRBV3-1	many	TRBJ2-2	TRBD1	TGTGCCAGCAGCCGCACCGGGACAGGGGAAACCGGGGAGCTGTTTTTT	CASSRTGTGETGELFF
14	TRBV15	many	TRBJ2-1	TRBD1	TGTGCCACCAGCAGGGGGACAGGGGGCGGTGAGCAGTTCTTC	CATSRGTGGGEQFF
15	TRBV7-8	many	TRBJ1-5	NA	TGTGCCAGCAGCTTAACCGGACAGAGCAATCAGCCCCAGCATTTT	CASSLTGQSNQPQHF
11	TRBV30	many	TRBJ2-3	NA	TGTGCCTGGAGTGTATTAGTTACGCAGTATTTT	CAWSVLVTQYF
15	TRBV6-1	once	TRBJ1-3	NA	TGTGCCAGCAGCGATCCGGGGAGATCTGGAAACACCATATATTTT	CASSDPGRSGNTIYF
15	TRBV4-1	NA	TRBJ1-2	TRBD1	TGCGCCAGCAGCCAAGAAGGACAGGGGGCAGATGGCTACACCTTC	CASSQEGQGADGYTF
14	TRBV28	many	TRBJ1-4	NA	TGTGCCAGCAGTTTAGGAGGCTTCAACGAAAAACTGTTTTTT	CASSLGGFNEKLFF
12	TRBV5-4	NA	TRBJ1-2	NA	TGTGCCAGCACCGGAGATCTCTATGGCTACACCTTC	CASTGDLYGYTF
16	TRBV24-1	few	TRBJ2-5	TRBD1	TGTGCCACCAGTGATTCGGACAGGGGCTGGATGGAGACCCAGTACTTC	CATSDSDRGWMETQYF
16	TRBV20-1	few	TRBJ2-2	TRBD2	TGCAGTGCTAAAAGACTAGCGGGAGTTGGGACCGGGGAGCTGTTTTTT	CSAKRLAGVGTGELFF
15	TRBV19	few	TRBJ2-1	TRBD2	TGTGCCAGTAGTAGACTAGCGGGAGGGATCAATGAGCAGTTCTTC	CASSRLAGGINEQFF
15	TRBV4-1	few	TRBJ1-2	NA	TGCGCCAGCAGCCAAGATCAGGGGCTTAACTATGGCTACACCTTC	CASSQDQGLNYGYTF
14	TRBV2	many	TRBJ2-7	NA	TGTGCCAGCAGTGGGACAGAGGACTCCTACGAGCAGTACTTC	CASSGTEDSYEQYF
13	TRBV20-1	many	TRBJ1-1	NA	TGCAGTGCTAGAGACAGGATGAACACTGAAGCTTTCTTT	CSARDRMNTEAFF
15	TRBV6-6	many	TRBJ2-5	NA	TGTGCCAGCAGTTACGGAGCGGGCCTCCAAGAGACCCAGTACTTC	CASSYGAGLQETQYF
13	TRBV30	many	TRBJ1-4	TRBD1	TGTGCCTGGGGGACAGGGCTAAATGAAAAACTGTTTTTT	CAWGTGLNEKLFF
14	TRBV29-1	many	TRBJ2-3	TRBD1	TGCAGCGTTGAAGATAGAGGGGGCGCAGATACGCAGTATTTT	CSVEDRGGADTQYF
12	TRBV7-2	once	TRBJ1-1	NA	TGTGCCAGCAGCTTAGTAGCTAGTGAAGCTTTCTTT	CASSLVASEAFF
16	TRBV6-1	many	TRBJ1-1	NA	TGTGCCAGCAGTCGGGAGTCGATGATGGGCAGCACTGAAGCTTTCTTT	CASSRESMMGSTEAFF
12	TRBV5-6	NA	TRBJ1-1	NA	TGTGCCAGCAGCCCCCGAGCAGCCGAAGCTTTCTTT	CASSPRAAEAFF
15	TRBV12-3/TRBV12-4	once	TRBJ1-2	TRBD1	TGTGCCAGCAGTTCCCTAGGACAGGGGGCAGATGGCTACACCTTC	CASSSLGQGADGYTF
14	TRBV7-2	NA	TRBJ1-6	NA	TGTGCCAGCAGCTTCCGGGACACGAATTCACCCCTCCACTTT	CASSFRDTNSPLHF
14	TRBV27	many	TRBJ2-7	TRBD2	TGTGCCAGCAGTATTAGCGGGAGATCCTACGAGCAGTACTTC	CASSISGRSYEQYF
14	TRBV18	many	TRBJ1-5	NA	TGTGCCAGCTCACCTACTAACAGGGCTCAGCCCCAGCATTTT	CASSPTNRAQPQHF
16	TRBV20-1	few	TRBJ2-5	TRBD2	TGCAGTGCTAGGGCGCCTAGCGGGACTTCTGGGGAGACCCAGTACTTC	CSARAPSGTSGETQYF
13	TRBV6-1	few	TRBJ2-5	NA	TGTGCCAGCAGTTCTAGAAACCGGGAGACCCAGTACTTC	CASSSRNRETQYF
12	TRBV18	many	TRBJ2-7	NA	TGTGCCAGCTCACCACCCAAGGAGGAGCAGTACTTC	CASSPPKEEQYF
15	TRBV4-1	few	TRBJ2-5	TRBD1	TGCGCCAGCAGCCTAGAGGGGGCTAGAGGGGAGACCCAGTACTTC	CASSLEGARGETQYF
15	TRBV6-5	NA	TRBJ1-5	NA	TGTGCCAGCAGTTCTACAGGGACTTTCAATCAGCCCCAGCATTTT	CASSSTGTFNQPQHF
17	TRBV5-1	many	TRBJ2-2	NA	TGCGCCAGCAGCCGCTATGGGGGCGTAACGAACACCGGGGAGCTGTTTTTT	CASSRYGGVTNTGELFF
15	TRBV27	NA	TRBJ2-6	NA	TGTGCCAGCAGTTTATCCTTCTCTGGGGCCAACGTCCTGACTTTC	CASSLSFSGANVLTF
14	TRBV12-3/TRBV12-4	many	TRBJ2-7	NA	TGTGCCAGCAGTTCCTGGGGGGCGCCCTACGAGCAGTACTTC	CASSSWGAPYEQYF
12	TRBV12-3/TRBV12-4	many	TRBJ2-5	NA	TGTGCCAGCGCTGGATTTCAAGAGACCCAGTACTTC	CASAGFQETQYF
15	TRBV12-3/TRBV12-4	many	TRBJ2-3	TRBD2	TGTGCCAGCAGTCGATCGGGCGGGAGCTGGGATACGCAGTATTTT	CASSRSGGSWDTQYF
15	TRBV27	many	TRBJ2-3	TRBD2	TGTGCCAGCAGTTTTGCGGGAGGGGTCACAGATACGCAGTATTTT	CASSFAGGVTDTQYF
20	TRBV5-1	many	TRBJ2-1	TRBD2	TGCGCCAGCAGCTCGCCGTCGTCCGGGACTAGCGGGGCCTCCTACAATGAGCAGTTCTTC	CASSSPSSGTSGASYNEQFF
16	TRBV18	few	TRBJ2-1	TRBD1	TGTGCCAGCTCACCGCCGACAGGGAACAACTACAATGAGCAGTTCTTC	CASSPPTGNNYNEQFF
14	TRBV7-9	many	TRBJ2-5	NA	TGTGCCAGCAGCTTAGCGGCTAGATGGGAGACCCAGTACTTC	CASSLAARWETQYF
13	TRBV12-3/TRBV12-4	few	TRBJ1-2	NA	TGTGCCAGCAGCCCCCGGGACGCCTATGGCTACACCTTC	CASSPRDAYGYTF
15	TRBV14	few	TRBJ2-1	NA	TGTGCCAGCAGCCAAGACAGGGGCTCCTACAATGAGCAGTTCTTC	CASSQDRGSYNEQFF
11	TRBV11-1	many	TRBJ1-1	NA	TGTGCCAGCACCCGGCTCAGCGAAGCTTTCTTT	CASTRLSEAFF
14	TRBV6-8	NA	TRBJ2-1	NA	TGTGCCAGCAATGCCTACGACTTGAAGCATGAGCAGTTCTTC	CASNAYDLKHEQFF